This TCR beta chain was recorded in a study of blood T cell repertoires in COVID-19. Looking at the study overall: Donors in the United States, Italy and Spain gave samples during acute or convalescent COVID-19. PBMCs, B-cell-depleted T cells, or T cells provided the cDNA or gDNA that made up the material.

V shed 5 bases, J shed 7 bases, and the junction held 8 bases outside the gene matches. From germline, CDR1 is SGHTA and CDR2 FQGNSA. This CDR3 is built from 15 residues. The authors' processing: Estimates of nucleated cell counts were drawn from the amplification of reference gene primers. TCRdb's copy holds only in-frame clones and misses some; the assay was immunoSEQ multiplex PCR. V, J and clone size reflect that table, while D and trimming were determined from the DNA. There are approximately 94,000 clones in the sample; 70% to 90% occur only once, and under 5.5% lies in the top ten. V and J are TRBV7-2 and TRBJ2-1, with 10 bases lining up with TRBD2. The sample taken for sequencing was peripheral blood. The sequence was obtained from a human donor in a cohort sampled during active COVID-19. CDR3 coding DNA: TGTGCCAGCAGCCGCCTAGCGGGAGTGGGTAATGAGCAGTTCTTC. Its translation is CASSRLAGVGNEQFF.